This T cell receptor (beta chain) was sequenced for a study of tumor-infiltrating lymphocytes in primary liver carcinoma. Overall study context: Regardless of tissue type, samples showed similar yields of roughly 3.65 to 7.5 million productive TCRbeta reads.

Trimming left V 4 bases short and J 8 bases short, with 11 bases between. This CDR3 has 12 residues. The template, about 540 ng total RNA, yielded TCR beta cDNA made with a constant-region primer. Three-round nested multiplex PCR performed with slightly modified ARM-PCR produced the TCR beta libraries. For around 9 cycles apiece, the opening two PCR rounds ran with TRBV1-TRBV30 forward primers and a C-beta reverse primer. TCRdb recomputed calls from the multiplex PCR reads with MiXCR, one row per CDR3 protein. The repertoire holds fewer than 400,000 distinct CDR3 sequences, with nearly 60% as singletons. Notes on the study in general: It was tumor-adjacent and tumor-blood pairs that overlapped less than tumor region pairs did. Compared with blood, tumor repertoires held significantly more in their top 250 clones.

Germline DNA was extracted too, while blood RNA derived from unsorted whole blood. Preoperatively, peripheral blood was drawn, 3.5 to 4.5 milliliters in total. This clonotype was detected ten times or more. The antigen is not known. This sequence joins TRBV12-3 or TRBV12-4 and TRBJ1-2, with D possibly matching TRBD1 (6 bases). This receptor was obtained from a woman aged 30 to 39 with primary liver carcinoma and hepatitis B virus infection. The sequencing input was peripheral blood. The DNA of the CDR3 is TGTGCCAGCAGTTATAGGGGGGGCGGCTACACCTTC. Residues: CASSYRGGGYTF.